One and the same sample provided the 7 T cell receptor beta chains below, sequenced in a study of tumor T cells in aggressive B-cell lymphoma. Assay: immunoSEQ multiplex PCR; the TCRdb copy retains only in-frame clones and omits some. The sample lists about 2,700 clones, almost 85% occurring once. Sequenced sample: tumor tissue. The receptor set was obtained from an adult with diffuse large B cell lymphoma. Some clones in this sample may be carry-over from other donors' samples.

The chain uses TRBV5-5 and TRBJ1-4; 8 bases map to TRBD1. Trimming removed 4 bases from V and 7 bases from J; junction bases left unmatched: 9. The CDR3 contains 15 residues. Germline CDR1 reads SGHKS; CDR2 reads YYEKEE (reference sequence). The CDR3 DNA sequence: TGTGCCAGCAGCCGGACAGGGAGACAGGGTGAAAAACTGTTTTTT. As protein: CASSRTGRQGEKLFF. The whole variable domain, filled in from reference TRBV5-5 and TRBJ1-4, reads DAGVTQSPTHLIKTRGQQVTLRCSPISGHKSVSWYQQVLGQGPQFIFQYYEKEERGRGNFPDRFSARQFPNYSSELNVNALLLGDSALYLCASSRTGRQGEKLFFGSGTQLSVL.

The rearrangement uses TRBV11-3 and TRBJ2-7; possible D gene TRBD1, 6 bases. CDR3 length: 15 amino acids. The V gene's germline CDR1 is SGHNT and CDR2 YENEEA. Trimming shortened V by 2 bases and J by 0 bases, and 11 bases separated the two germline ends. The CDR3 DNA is TGTGCCAGCAGCTTACAGGGGCCGAACTCCTACGAGCAGTACGTC. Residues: CASSLQGPNSYEQYV.

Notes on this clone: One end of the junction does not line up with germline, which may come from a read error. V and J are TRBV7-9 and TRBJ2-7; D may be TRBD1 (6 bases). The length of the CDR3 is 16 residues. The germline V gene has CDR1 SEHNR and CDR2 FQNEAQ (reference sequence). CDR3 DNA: TGTGCCAGCAGTTTAGGGTTTGACAGGACTGTTGTCGAGCGGTACTTC. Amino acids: CASSLGFDRTVVERYF.

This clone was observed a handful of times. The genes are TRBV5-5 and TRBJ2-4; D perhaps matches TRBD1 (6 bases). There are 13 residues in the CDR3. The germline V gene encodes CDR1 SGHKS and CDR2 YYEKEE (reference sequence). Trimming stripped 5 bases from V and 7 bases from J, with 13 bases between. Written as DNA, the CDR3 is TGTGCCAGCAGTCGTCATCAGGGGAACATTCAGTACTTC. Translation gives CASSRHQGNIQYF.

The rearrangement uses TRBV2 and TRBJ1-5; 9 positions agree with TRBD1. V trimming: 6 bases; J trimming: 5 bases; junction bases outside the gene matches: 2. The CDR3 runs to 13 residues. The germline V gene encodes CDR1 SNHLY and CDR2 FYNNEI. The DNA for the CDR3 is TGTGCCAGCAGGACAGGGGGGTATCAGCCCCAGCATTTT. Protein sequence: CASRTGGYQPQHF.

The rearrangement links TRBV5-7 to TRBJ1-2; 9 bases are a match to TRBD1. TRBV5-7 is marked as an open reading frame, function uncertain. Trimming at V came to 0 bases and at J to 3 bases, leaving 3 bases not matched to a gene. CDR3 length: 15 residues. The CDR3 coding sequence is TGTGCCAGCAGCTTGGGGGGGGACAGGGACTATGGCTACACCTTC. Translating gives CASSLGGDRDYGYTF.

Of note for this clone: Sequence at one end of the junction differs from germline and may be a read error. DNA of the CDR3: TGCGCCAGCAGCCAAGATCGAAGTCGGGTTAATGAAGCTTTCTTT. Its translation: CASSQDRSRVNEAFF. The chain employs TRBV5-4 and TRBJ1-1; no clear D gene. There are 15 residues in the CDR3. The V gene's germline CDR1 is SGHNT and CDR2 YYREEE (reference sequence).